The 8 T cell receptor beta chains below come from one sample, sequenced in a study of T cells in Graves' hyperthyroidism and ophthalmopathy (dated by TCRdb to the late 2010s). Library preparation was by multiplex PCR. The reads were generated on an Illumina HiSeq 2000. TCR beta CDR3 regions were amplified from RNA transcripts. A first-round RT-PCR of the TCR CDR3 used the HTBI primer set with the Qiagen OneStep RT-PCR kit. Using fastp trimming at Q25 and MiXCR clonotype assembly, TCRdb reanalyzed the public sequencing data and kept in-frame beta chains. Records with the same CDR3 protein are collapsed into one entry carrying the most frequent genes and DNA. In all, the sample holds about 590,000 distinct CDR3 sequences, and 15% to 17% of those were seen once. Jointly, the top ten make up around 7.8% of the sample. The sequencing input was blood. These receptor sequences come from a woman in her 30s with Graves' hyperthyroidism.

V and J are TRBV6-1 and TRBJ2-1; tentative D call: TRBD2 (6 bases). The CDR3 covers 14 residues. V was shortened by 6 bases and J by 6 bases, with 15 bases between the two germline ends. Germline CDR1 and CDR2: MNHNS and SASEGT. For the CDR3, the DNA is TGTGCCAGCAGCCGACCATCTAGCGCCAATGAGCAGTTCTTC. Translating gives CASSRPSSANEQFF.

This chain connects TRBV7-2 to TRBJ1-4; no clear D gene. Trimming left V 0 bases short and J 4 bases short, with 6 bases between. Germline V CDR1 and CDR2: SGHTA, FQGNSA. CDR3 size: 14 residues. This chain's CDR3 is CASSLAHGNEKLFF. DNA for the CDR3: TGTGCCAGCAGCTTAGCGCACGGTAATGAAAAACTGTTTTTT.

This clonotype appeared a few times. The chain couples TRBV9 to TRBJ2-1, with D perhaps given as TRBD1 or TRBD2 (5 bases each). CDR1 is SGDLS and CDR2 is YYNGEE in the germline V gene. The CDR3 sequence is 17 residues long. Trimming removed 1 base at V and 9 bases at J, with 23 bases between. In DNA, the CDR3 is TGTGCCAGCAGCGTAAAGTCAACGGAAGGAGTGAGGGGTGAGCAGTTCTTC. It encodes CASSVKSTEGVRGEQFF.

The table lists this clonotype with a few counts. The chain uses TRBV14 and TRBJ2-7, with D unresolved. V gave up 0 bases and J gave up 2 bases, with 11 bases separating them. Germline V gene sequence: CDR1 SGHDN, CDR2 FVKESK. The CDR3 contains 15 residues. DNA for the CDR3: TGTGCCAGCAGCCAAGAGACCTTCGCCCCCTACGAGCAGTACTTC. Translating gives CASSQETFAPYEQYF.

The J gene is TRBJ1-6, the V gene TRBV9; no clear D. V was trimmed by 3 bases and J by 5 bases, leaving 9 bases between them. This CDR3 has 14 residues. The germline V gene has CDR1 SGDLS and CDR2 YYNGEE. This CDR3 is CASSGHSNNSPLHF. As DNA, the CDR3 is TGTGCCAGCAGCGGACACTCTAATAATTCACCCCTCCACTTT.

This clonotype was seen repeatedly, ten times or more. This chain connects TRBV7-2 to TRBJ2-1; TRBD2 is a possible D gene (5 bases). The CDR3 sequence is 14 residues long. V lost 5 bases to trimming and J lost 9 bases, with 17 bases between them. In germline, CDR1 is SGHTA, CDR2 FQGNSA. The CDR3 DNA is TGTGCCAGCAGCCGAGGTTGGGTAGCGTTTGAGCAGTTCTTC. Amino acids: CASSRGWVAFEQFF.

The table lists this clonotype with a few counts. At one end the junction does not follow the germline gene, possibly because of a read error. This chain links TRBV3-1 with TRBJ2-1; 10 bases align to TRBD1. Per germline, CDR1 LGHDT and CDR2 YNNKEL (reference sequence). The CDR3 runs to 15 residues. In nucleotides, the CDR3 is TGTGCCAGCAGCCTATCGGGACAGGGGTACAATGAGCAGCTCTTC. Its translation: CASSLSGQGYNEQLF.

The chain links TRBV29-1 to TRBJ2-1, with 7 bases that match TRBD1. Germline CDR1 is SQVTM and CDR2 is ANQGSEA. The CDR3 runs to 12 residues. V shed 4 bases, J shed 12 bases, and the junction held 9 bases outside the gene matches. CDR3 sequence: CSVVSGGSGQFF. The CDR3, as DNA: TGCAGCGTTGTTTCAGGGGGAAGTGGGCAGTTCTTC.